A selection of T cell receptor beta chains follows, all from one sample in a study of blood T cell repertoires in COVID-19. The protocol was immunoSEQ multiplex PCR, while the TCRdb copy is restricted to in-frame clones and leaves out a portion. The repertoire holds under 200,000 clones, more than 70% seen once, with 5.6% in the top ten. The sequenced sample was PBMCs or T cells enriched from blood (not recorded which). These TCRs come from a man aged 35 to 55 with acute COVID-19. The CDR3 runs from the conserved cysteine through the conserved F or W. D genes are given only for firm matches. The listing skips clone size in some rows; elsewhere it reads once, few, many or a size class.

few	NA	TRBV6-5	TRBJ1-4	CASVPKEEKLFF	TGTGCCAGCGTTCCGAAGGAGGAAAAACTGTTTTTT
NA	TRBD2	TRBV7-8	TRBJ2-1	CASSLVGTSSANEQFF	TGTGCCAGCAGCTTAGTTGGGACTAGCTCGGCCAATGAGCAGTTCTTC
NA	NA	TRBV5-5	TRBJ2-7	CASSFMRGTGDEQYF	TGTGCCAGCAGCTTTATGAGGGGCACGGGGGACGAGCAGTACTTC
NA	NA	TRBV6-1	TRBJ1-5	CASSEGGSSNQPQHF	TGTGCCAGCAGCGAAGGCGGATCTAGCAATCAGCCCCAGCATTTT
once	TRBD2	TRBV30	TRBJ2-3	CAWTFLAGVIGDTQYF	TGTGCCTGGACTTTCTTAGCGGGAGTCATTGGAGATACGCAGTATTTT
NA	NA	TRBV4-3	TRBJ1-1	CASSIGTYDTEAFF	TGCGCCAGCAGCATCGGGACTTATGACACTGAAGCTTTCTTT
medium-sized	TRBD2	TRBV4-2	TRBJ2-1	CASSQGLAGNNEQFF	TGTGCCAGCAGCCAAGGACTAGCGGGAAACAATGAGCAGTTCTTC
NA	NA	TRBV6-5	TRBJ1-2	CATEIPGQAPYGYTF	TGTGCCACCGAAATACCCGGCCAGGCTCCCTATGGCTACACCTTC
NA	NA	TRBV4-3	TRBJ2-2	CASSRSPQVYTGELFF	TGCGCCAGCAGCCGGTCACCCCAGGTTTACACCGGGGAGCTGTTTTTT
NA	TRBD1	TRBV3-1/TRBV3-2	TRBJ1-2	CASSQKSRTGMVGYTF	TGTGCCAGCAGCCAAAAATCACGGACAGGGATGGTTGGCTACACCTTC
NA	TRBD1	TRBV6-5	TRBJ1-4	CASRGTGTEKLFF	TGTGCCAGCAGGGGGACAGGGACTGAAAAACTGTTTTTT
NA	TRBD1	TRBV28	TRBJ2-5	CASSLGGQGQETQYF	TGTGCCAGCAGTTTGGGGGGACAGGGCCAAGAGACCCAGTACTTC
NA	TRBD2	TRBV7-3	TRBJ2-3	CASSDQPGLAGLDTQYF	TGTGCCAGCAGCGACCAACCGGGACTAGCGGGATTAGATACGCAGTATTTT
NA	TRBD1	TRBV7-9	TRBJ1-5	CASSLGDRTNQPQHF	TGTGCCAGCAGCTTAGGGGACAGAACTAATCAGCCCCAGCATTTT
NA	NA	TRBV6-5	TRBJ2-6	CASRQSSGANVLTF	TGTGCCAGCCGACAGTCCTCTGGGGCCAACGTCCTGACTTTC
NA	NA	TRBV29-1	TRBJ1-2	CSVEDSPGDGYTF	TGCAGCGTTGAAGACTCCCCCGGGGATGGCTACACCTTC
NA	NA	TRBV2	TRBJ2-7	CASNSGLSYEQYF	TGTGCCAGCAATTCGGGACTCTCCTACGAGCAGTACTTC
once	NA	TRBV7-9	TRBJ2-3	CASSLAGAQGDTQYF	TGTGCCAGCAGCTTAGCGGGGGCTCAGGGAGATACGCAGTATTTT
NA	NA	TRBV6-5	TRBJ2-7	CASSPLVSYEQYF	TGTGCCAGCAGTCCCTTAGTCTCCTACGAGCAGTACTTC
NA	TRBD2	TRBV5-1	TRBJ2-1	CASSLRGRDNEQFF	TGCGCCAGCAGCTTGCGAGGGAGGGACAATGAGCAGTTCTTC
NA	NA	TRBV27	TRBJ2-3	CASSLLRVDGLGDTQYF	TGTGCCAGCAGTCTCCTGAGGGTCGACGGGTTGGGGGATACGCAGTATTTT
NA	TRBD2	TRBV18	TRBJ2-5	CASSPGLAGGKTQYF	TGTGCCAGCTCACCGGGACTAGCGGGAGGGAAGACCCAGTACTTC
NA	NA	TRBV19	TRBJ2-1	CASSEPLASYNEQFF	TGTGCCAGTAGTGAACCTCTAGCGAGCTACAATGAGCAGTTCTTC
NA	NA	TRBV6-5	TRBJ2-4	CASSRTGNNIQYF	TGTGCCAGCAGTAGGACGGGGAACAACATTCAGTACTTC
NA	TRBD2	TRBV27	TRBJ2-1	CASSTRTSGYNEQFF	TGTGCCAGCAGTACCCGGACTAGCGGGTACAATGAGCAGTTCTTC
NA	NA	TRBV11-1	TRBJ1-6	CASSLSGLAYDSPLHF	TGTGCCAGCAGCCTATCAGGACTGGCCTATGATTCACCCCTCCACTTT
NA	TRBD1	TRBV24-1	TRBJ1-6	CATSPGQDNSPLHF	TGTGCCACCAGTCCGGGACAGGATAATTCACCCCTCCACTTT
NA	TRBD1	TRBV20-1	TRBJ1-2	CSPRAGGGYTF	TGCAGTCCTAGAGCAGGGGGCGGCTACACATTC
NA	TRBD1	TRBV7-9	TRBJ1-2	CASSPKMGGQGIDGYTF	TGTGCCAGCAGCCCAAAAATGGGGGGACAGGGTATCGATGGCTACACCTTC
few	TRBD1	TRBV5-1	TRBJ2-5	CASSPGQGEIPETQYF	TGCGCCAGCAGCCCCGGACAGGGGGAGATCCCGGAGACCCAGTACTTC
NA	TRBD1	TRBV15	TRBJ1-2	CATSGGTGADTF	TGTGCCACCAGCGGAGGGACAGGGGCGGACACCTTC
NA	NA	TRBV6-5	TRBJ1-5	CASQGFSGNQPQHF	TGTGCCAGCCAGGGTTTCTCGGGCAATCAGCCCCAGCATTTT
NA	TRBD1	TRBV6-5	TRBJ1-4	CASSSPGTGEEKLFF	TGTGCCAGCAGTTCCCCGGGGACAGGGGAGGAAAAACTGTTTTTT
many	NA	TRBV19	TRBJ1-2	CASSIPSGGYTF	TGTGCCAGTTCTATTCCGTCAGGTGGCTACACCTTC
NA	NA	TRBV10-3	TRBJ1-5	CAISEWEENQPQHF	TGTGCCATCAGTGAGTGGGAGGAGAATCAGCCCCAGCATTTT
NA	NA	TRBV7-7	TRBJ1-5	CASSHPRTIQPQHF	TGTGCCAGCAGCCATCCGAGAACTATTCAGCCCCAGCATTTT
few	TRBD2	TRBV19	TRBJ2-2	CASSSGRAGELFF	TGTGCCAGTAGTAGCGGGAGGGCCGGGGAGCTGTTTTTT
once	NA	TRBV2	TRBJ2-1	CASTRDSSYNEQFF	TGTGCCAGCACCCGAGACAGCTCCTACAATGAGCAGTTCTTC
NA	NA	TRBV7-6	TRBJ2-2	CASSLDRAAPGELFF	TGTGCCAGCAGCTTAGACAGGGCCGCGCCCGGGGAGCTGTTTTTT
NA	TRBD2	TRBV24-1	TRBJ2-3	CATSDRIAGGRDTQYF	TGTGCCACCAGTGATCGAATAGCGGGAGGTAGAGATACGCAGTATTTT
NA	NA	TRBV7-2	TRBJ2-7	CASSWHYEQYF	TGTGCCAGCAGCTGGCACTACGAGCAGTACTTC
NA	NA	TRBV6-5	TRBJ1-1	CASSYRRGMNTEAFF	TGTGCCAGCAGTTACAGGAGGGGCATGAACACTGAAGCTTTCTTT
NA	NA	TRBV19	TRBJ1-5	CASRLTGVGVFNQPQHF	TGTGCCAGTAGGCTCACGGGGGTTGGAGTCTTTAATCAGCCCCAGCATTTT
NA	NA	TRBV28	TRBJ1-6	CASSSQDTYNSPLHF	TGTGCCAGCAGTTCACAGGACACCTATAATTCACCCCTCCACTTT
NA	NA	TRBV11-3	TRBJ2-3	CASSLAGDDGSTDTQYF	TGTGCCAGCAGCTTAGCGGGTGATGATGGCAGCACAGATACGCAGTATTTT
few	NA	TRBV9	TRBJ1-1	CASSVAGRSEAFF	TGTGCCAGCAGCGTAGCAGGCAGGTCTGAAGCTTTCTTT
NA	NA	TRBV27	TRBJ2-7	CASSLLGFSYEQYF	TGTGCCAGCAGTTTACTCGGTTTCTCCTACGAGCAGTACTTC
NA	NA	TRBV29-1	TRBJ2-4	CSVAMIDIQYF	TGCAGCGTTGCTATGATCGACATTCAGTACTTC
NA	NA	TRBV4-3	TRBJ2-3	CASSYQGLPDTQYF	TGCGCCAGCAGCTATCAGGGGCTCCCAGATACGCAGTATTTT
NA	NA	TRBV28	TRBJ1-2	CASSPPSQFRGYTF	TGTGCCAGCAGTCCTCCCTCACAGTTTCGTGGCTACACCTTC
NA	TRBD1	TRBV6-4	TRBJ2-1	CATARQGYNYEQFF	TGTGCCACCGCCCGACAGGGTTACAATTATGAGCAGTTCTTC
NA	NA	TRBV6-5	TRBJ1-4	CASSYSGGRTNEKLFF	TGTGCCAGCAGTTACTCTGGAGGGAGGACTAATGAAAAACTGTTTTTT
NA	NA	TRBV19	TRBJ2-5	CASSDGRAARETQYF	TGTGCCAGTAGTGATGGCAGGGCAGCAAGAGAGACCCAGTACTTC
NA	NA	TRBV7-2	TRBJ1-6	CASSLVRGYSPLHF	TGTGCCAGCAGCTTAGTACGCGGTTATTCACCCCTCCACTTT
NA	NA	TRBV5-1	TRBJ2-1	CASSLAGDSYNEQFF	TGCGCCAGCAGCTTGGCCGGGGACTCCTACAATGAGCAGTTCTTC
NA	TRBD1	TRBV7-3	TRBJ1-2	CASSLGQGLYGYTF	TGTGCCAGCAGCTTAGGACAGGGACTTTATGGCTACACCTTC
NA	TRBD2	TRBV27	TRBJ2-2	CASNPRGTSGNTGELFF	TGTGCCAGCAACCCACGGGGGACTAGCGGGAACACCGGGGAGCTGTTTTTT